The 24 T cell receptor beta chains presented below share a single source sample, sequenced in a study of T cell responses to AZD1222 COVID-19 vaccine. Libraries were prepared by immunoSEQ multiplex PCR; TCRdb keeps only in-frame clonotypes and omits some of them. This sample has about 110,000 clones, with about nine tenths found just once. Specimen: peripheral blood, collected on day 0 of AZD1222 vaccination. These receptors originate from an adult in good health.

The rearrangement uses TRBV10-2 and TRBJ1-1; D is uncertain. Germline-derived CDR1 and CDR2 are WSHSY and SAAADI. The CDR3 extends over 15 amino acids. Trimming stripped 0 bases from V and 5 bases from J, with 13 bases between. In DNA, the CDR3 is TGCGCCAGCAGTGAGTCGCCAGACGGTAGAACTGAAGCTTTCTTT. Its translation is CASSESPDGRTEAFF.

The gene calls are TRBV30 and TRBJ1-3, with D possibly TRBD1 on 6 matching bases. Trimming took 3 bases from V and 2 from J, leaving 8 bases between them. Germline-derived CDR1 and CDR2 are GTSNPN and SVGIG (reference sequence). CDR3 length: 13 amino acids. CDR3 bases: TGTGCCTGGAGGGACAGACCTGGAAACACCATATATTTT. Translating gives CAWRDRPGNTIYF.

The CDR3 nucleotides are TGTGCCAGCAGCCCGACAGGGGACTATGGCTACACCTTC. This translates into CASSPTGDYGYTF. The chain has TRBV7-3 and TRBJ1-2, with 8 nucleotides matching TRBD1. The ends lost 5 bases at V and 3 bases at J; junction bases unmatched: 2. The CDR3 spans 13 residues. Germline V gives CDR1 SGHTA, CDR2 FQGTGA.

This chain uses TRBV11-2 with TRBJ2-2; no reliable D call. This CDR3 spans 15 amino acids. Germline V lookup: CDR1 SGHAT, CDR2 FQNNGV. V was shortened by 7 bases and J by 5 bases, with 17 bases between the two germline ends. CDR3 residues: CASNNRSTRTGELFF. CDR3 in DNA: TGTGCCAGCAACAACCGATCTACAAGGACCGGGGAGCTGTTTTTT.

This chain links TRBV5-6 with TRBJ2-5, with D perhaps given as TRBD1 or TRBD2 (6 bases each). The CDR3 is made up of 13 amino acids. V lost 2 bases to trimming and J lost 2 bases, with 7 bases between them. The germline CDR1 and CDR2 sequences are SGHDT and YYEEEE. CDR3 nucleotides: TGTGCCAGCAGCTTAGGGGGGCAAGAGACCCAGTACTTC. As protein: CASSLGGQETQYF.

The gene calls are TRBV11-2 and TRBJ2-2; D gene ambiguous. This CDR3 comprises 16 residues. Germline CDR1 and CDR2: SGHAT and FQNNGV. Trimming took 1 base from V and 0 from J, leaving 9 bases between them. CDR3 DNA sequence: TGTGCCAGCAGCTTAGTTCCGCCACCGAACACCGGGGAGCTGTTTTTT. As protein: CASSLVPPPNTGELFF.

The gene calls are TRBV27 and TRBJ2-7; TRBD1 is a possible D gene (5 bases). Looked up from germline, CDR1 is MNHEY and CDR2 is SMNVEV (reference sequence). The length of the CDR3 is 14 residues. V dropped 3 bases and J dropped 2 bases, with 11 bases sitting between them. CDR3 protein: CASSFGAPPYEQYF. The DNA of the CDR3 is TGTGCCAGCAGTTTTGGGGCTCCCCCCTACGAGCAGTACTTC.

This chain joins TRBV18 and TRBJ2-3, with D possibly matching TRBD2 (6 bases). V dropped 3 bases and J dropped 3 bases, with 13 bases sitting between them. The germline V gene encodes CDR1 KGHSH and CDR2 LQKENI. There are 15 residues in the CDR3. CDR3: CASSPGGTGTDTQYF. The CDR3 DNA is TGTGCCAGCTCACCGGGCGGGACTGGTACAGATACGCAGTATTTT.

J is TRBJ1-5 and V is TRBV5-6; 7 positions match TRBD1. The CDR3 extends over 15 amino acids. J lost 0 bases, V lost 4 bases, and 4 bases had no gene match. Germline assignment: CDR1 SGHDT and CDR2 YYEEEE. This CDR3 reads CASSPGTDSNQPQHF. The CDR3 DNA reads as TGTGCCAGCAGCCCCGGGACAGATAGCAATCAGCCCCAGCATTTT.

The chain has TRBV19 and TRBJ2-1; a possible D gene is TRBD1 (5 bases). V lost 6 bases to trimming and J lost 7 bases, with 13 bases between them. Germline V gene data show CDR1 as LNHDA and CDR2 as SQIVND (reference sequence). This CDR3 is built from 13 residues. In DNA form, the CDR3 reads TGTGCCAGTAGACCCTTAGGGGCGAATGAGCAGTTCTTC. It translates to CASRPLGANEQFF.

This chain joins TRBV7-9 and TRBJ2-7; a possible D gene is TRBD1 (6 bases). CDR3 length: 12 amino acids. V gave up 6 bases and J gave up 6 bases, with 12 bases separating them. Germline V lookup: CDR1 SEHNR, CDR2 FQNEAQ (reference sequence). The CDR3: CASSPTGFEQYF. Written as DNA, the CDR3 is TGTGCCAGCAGTCCTACAGGGTTCGAGCAGTACTTC.

V is TRBV20-1 and J is TRBJ2-3; 10 nucleotides match TRBD1. Germline V gene data show CDR1 as DFQATT and CDR2 as SNEGSKA (reference sequence). The CDR3 sequence is 15 residues long. V lost 3 bases to trimming and J lost 2 bases; unmatched junction nucleotides: 5. The CDR3 protein is CSASSGTGATDTQYF. CDR3 sequence (DNA): TGCAGTGCTAGTAGTGGGACAGGGGCCACAGATACGCAGTATTTT.

This chain joins TRBV19 and TRBJ1-5; 10 positions match TRBD1. CDR1 is LNHDA and CDR2 is SQIVND in the germline V gene (reference sequence). With V trimmed by 5 bases and J by 6 bases, 7 bases remained unmatched. This CDR3 contains 15 residues. Written as DNA, the CDR3 is TGTGCCAGTAGTGCGTGGACAGGGGGAAGTCAGCCCCAGCATTTT. This sequence encodes CASSAWTGGSQPQHF.

V is TRBV6-6 and J is TRBJ1-4; the D is unclear. The CDR3 totals 15 residues. V was trimmed by 0 bases and J by 0 bases, leaving 5 bases between them. Germline loops: CDR1 MNHNY, CDR2 SVGAGI (reference sequence). CDR3 residues: CASSYSRPTNEKLFF. The DNA for the CDR3 is TGTGCCAGCAGTTACTCACGGCCAACTAATGAAAAACTGTTTTTT.

The rearrangement links TRBV4-1 to TRBJ1-6; D possibly corresponds to TRBD1 (5 bases). Germline V gene sequence: CDR1 MGHRA, CDR2 YSYEKL. Trimming stripped 4 bases from V and 7 bases from J, with 14 bases between. The CDR3 length is 15 residues. This chain's CDR3 is CASSPPGTGNSPLHF. The DNA for the CDR3 is TGCGCCAGCAGCCCACCCGGGACTGGGAATTCACCCCTCCACTTT.

A few counts support this clone. The rearrangement joins TRBV6-5 to TRBJ2-7; no reliable D call. The CDR3 covers 14 residues. Trimming left V 6 bases short and J 0 bases short, with 12 bases between. In germline, CDR1 is MNHEY, CDR2 SVGAGI. The CDR3 nucleotides read TGTGCCAGCAGCCTCCCCCCCCACTCCTACGAGCAGTACTTC. Its protein is CASSLPPHSYEQYF.

This clone has more than one count but fewer than ten. For the CDR3, the DNA is TGCGCCAGCAGCCGATCGCTAGCGGGGGGGCGCGACGAGCAGTACTTC. As protein: CASSRSLAGGRDEQYF. The genes are TRBV5-1 and TRBJ2-7, with 12 positions matching TRBD2. The CDR3 totals 16 residues. V was pared by 4 bases and J by 5 bases, with 10 bases of the junction left unmatched. The germline V gene has CDR1 SGHRS and CDR2 YFSETQ.

The J gene is TRBJ2-3, the V gene TRBV29-1; 9 bases line up with TRBD1. The ends lost 8 bases at V and 4 bases at J; junction bases unmatched: 7. Germline V lookup: CDR1 SQVTM, CDR2 ANQGSEA. The CDR3 totals 13 residues. CDR3 nucleotide sequence: TGCAGCTTGTGGACAGGGGTGCCAGATACGCAGTATTTT. Translating gives CSLWTGVPDTQYF.

This clone occurred once. The chain carries TRBV6-5 and TRBJ1-1; a weak D match, TRBD1 (5 bases). Germline CDR1 reads MNHEY; CDR2 reads SVGAGI. V was cut by 4 bases and J by 4 bases, with 16 bases left in between. The CDR3 totals 15 residues. CDR3 amino acids: CASSLRPGVFTEAFF. Here the CDR3 DNA reads TGTGCCAGCAGTTTGCGGCCGGGGGTATTCACTGAAGCTTTCTTT.

This clone was seen only once. The chain carries TRBV3-1 (or the pseudogene TRBV3-2) and TRBJ1-4; D gene ambiguous. The CDR3 runs to 15 residues. V lost 4 bases, J lost 5 bases, and 14 bases lay in between. CDR1 and CDR2 (germline): LGHDT, YNNKEL (reference sequence). CDR3 residues: CASSRFGDLNEKLFF. For the CDR3, the DNA is TGTGCCAGCAGCCGATTCGGAGACCTAAATGAAAAACTGTTTTTT.

The chain employs TRBV4-3 and TRBJ1-3; perhaps TRBD1 as D (5 bases). Germline-derived CDR1 and CDR2 are LGHNA and YSLEER. This CDR3 spans 18 amino acids. V lost 2 bases and J lost 6, with 23 bases in between. In nucleotides, the CDR3 is TGCGCCAGCAGCCAATTTGCCTCTGTCCGGGACGGCCAAAACACCATATATTTT. It yields the protein CASSQFASVRDGQNTIYF.

The chain is built from TRBV20-1 and TRBJ2-1; D possibly corresponds to TRBD2 (6 bases). Germline CDR1 is DFQATT and CDR2 is SNEGSKA (reference sequence). With 3 bases removed from V and 0 bases from J, the gap between germline ends came to 9 bases. This CDR3 contains 14 residues. CDR3 sequence reads: CSASGRYSYNEQFF. The CDR3 bases are TGCAGTGCTAGTGGGAGGTACTCCTACAATGAGCAGTTCTTC.

The genes are TRBV4-1 and TRBJ1-2; D possibly corresponds to TRBD1 (6 bases). Germline CDR1 MGHRA, CDR2 YSYEKL. V lost 6 bases to trimming and J lost 3 bases, with 26 bases between them. The CDR3 is 18 residues long. CDR3: CASSQRVGGAGIHYGYTF. CDR3 nucleotide sequence: TGCGCCAGCAGTCAACGGGTCGGGGGCGCAGGAATTCACTATGGCTACACCTTC.

V usage is TRBV6-2 or TRBV6-3 and J usage is TRBJ2-7; 7 bases agree with TRBD2. V shed 0 bases, J shed 2 bases, and the junction held 10 bases outside the gene matches. The CDR3 has 17 amino acids. Germline values: CDR1 MNHEY, CDR2 SVGEGT. CDR3 bases: TGTGCCAGCAGTTACTCGATACGTAAGCGGGGAGCCTACGAGCAGTACTTC. This gives the protein CASSYSIRKRGAYEQYF.